The next 10 T cell receptor beta chains were all read from a single sample in a study of metastatic and nonmetastatic thyroid tumors. All patients were untreated before thyroid surgery. Through MiXCR, TCRdb re-clonotyped the PCR reads. The table includes about 69,000 clones, 12% to 15% detected once. The specimen sequenced was blood. These TCRs come from a male donor with papillary thyroid cancer or a benign thyroid nodule (not recorded which). Some clones in this sample may be carry-over from other donors' samples.

The sample holds many counts of this clone. This chain connects TRBV9 to TRBJ2-2; 8 nucleotides line up with TRBD1. The CDR3 loop spans 16 amino acids. Germline lookup yields CDR1 SGDLS and CDR2 YYNGEE. Trimming removed 4 bases from V and 2 bases from J; junction bases left unmatched: 7. This CDR3 is CASSLIDRGNTGELFF. CDR3 sequence (DNA): TGTGCCAGCAGCCTCATTGACAGGGGAAACACCGGGGAGCTGTTTTTT.

Ten or more counts support this clone. The chain combines TRBV16 with TRBJ2-5; 7 positions match TRBD2. The germline CDR1 and CDR2 sequences are KGHSY and FQNENV. The CDR3 is 14 amino acids. Unmatched junction bases numbered 4, after V lost 2 bases and J lost 4 bases. DNA of the CDR3: TGTGCCAGCAGCCAAGGGAGGGTCGGAGAGACCCAGTACTTC. Its translation is CASSQGRVGETQYF.

The table lists this clone with many counts. The rearrangement uses TRBV4-1 and TRBJ1-2; 10 bases fit TRBD1. CDR3 length: 14 residues. Germline CDR1 is MGHRA and CDR2 is YSYEKL. V shed 4 bases and J 8 bases; nucleotides not matched to a gene: 7. The CDR3 region has the DNA TGCGCCAGCAGCCGTCCGGGACAGGGGAGAGGCTACACCTTC. It encodes CASSRPGQGRGYTF.

The V gene is TRBV28, the J gene TRBJ1-2, with 10 bases that match TRBD1. Germline CDR1 MDHEN, CDR2 SYDVKM. This CDR3 is built from 16 residues. Trimming took 8 bases from V and 7 from J; bases not matched to a gene: 16. The CDR3 reads CASGPNPGQGTCGYTF. The DNA for the CDR3 is TGTGCCAGCGGCCCTAACCCGGGACAGGGGACGTGTGGCTACACCTTC.

This clone occurred many times. This chain joins TRBV6-1 and TRBJ2-3, with D possibly matching TRBD2 (5 bases). The germline V gene encodes CDR1 MNHNS and CDR2 SASEGT. The V end lost 8 bases, the J end lost 1 base, and 10 bases lay between the germline ends. The CDR3 is 13 amino acids. The CDR3 sequence is CASLRVGTDTQYF. The CDR3 nucleotides read TGTGCCAGCTTGCGGGTTGGCACAGATACGCAGTATTTT.

This clone has at least ten counts. The CDR3 protein is CASSLAPPLPGTPGELFF. The CDR3 DNA reads TGTGCCAGCAGCTTGGCCCCCCCCCTGCCCGGAACACCGGGGGAGCTGTTTTTT. The chain combines TRBV7-6 with TRBJ2-2; D gene uncertain. CDR1 SGHVS and CDR2 FNYEAQ come from the germline V gene. This CDR3 comprises 18 residues. The ends were cut back, 3 bases at V and 8 bases at J, with 25 bases in the middle.

This clone has a count of ten or more. This CDR3 reads CASSQGTQSGETQYF. Written as DNA, the CDR3 is TGTGCCAGCAGCCAAGGGACACAATCCGGAGAGACCCAGTACTTC. The chain couples TRBV4-2 to TRBJ2-5; D perhaps matches TRBD1 (5 bases). In germline, CDR1 is LGHNA, CDR2 YNFKEQ. The CDR3 runs 15 residues. The ends were cut back, 1 base at V and 4 bases at J, with 13 bases in the middle.

This clone was picked up many times. The chain links TRBV7-2 to TRBJ2-7; D not resolved. Germline values: CDR1 SGHTA, CDR2 FQGNSA. Deletions cut 4 bases from V and 6 bases from J, with 10 bases between. This CDR3 contains 12 residues. CDR3 region: CASSSRLGEQYF. The CDR3 DNA is TGTGCCAGCAGCTCTAGATTGGGCGAGCAGTACTTC. Based on the CDR3 plus reference TRBV7-2 and TRBJ2-7, the full variable domain is GAGVSQSPSNKVTEKGKDVELRCDPISGHTALYWYRQSLGQGLEFLIYFQGNSAPDKSGLPSDRFSAERTGGSVSTLTIQRTQQEDSAVYLCASSSRLGEQYFGPGTRLTVT.

There are many counts of this clone. This chain connects TRBV30 to TRBJ1-2; D gene unclear. The CDR3 is 11 residues long. Trimming left V 0 bases short and J 4 bases short, with 3 bases between. CDR1 and CDR2 from the germline V gene are GTSNPN and SVGIG (reference sequence). The CDR3 DNA sequence: TGTGCCTGGAGTGTTAGCTATGGCTACACCTTC. Translating it yields CAWSVSYGYTF.

The chain is built from TRBV12-3 or TRBV12-4 and TRBJ1-2; the D gene is possibly TRBD1 (5 bases). With 1 base removed from V and 8 bases from J, the gap between germline ends came to 17 bases. The CDR3 has 15 amino acids. The CDR3 sequence is CASSLGGTGRGGYTF. CDR3 sequence (DNA): TGTGCCAGCAGTTTAGGCGGGACTGGCCGTGGGGGCTACACCTTC.